Below, 29 T cell receptor beta chains from the same sample are listed, as sequenced in a study of blood T cell repertoires in COVID-19. Only in-frame clones appear in the TCRdb table, and some are missing; sequencing was by immunoSEQ multiplex PCR. The table includes 280,000 or so clones, over 75% detected once. Material: peripheral blood. These TCRs come from a human donor in a cohort sampled during active COVID-19.

The chain has TRBV18 and TRBJ2-7, with TRBD1 matching over 8 bases. From germline, CDR1 is KGHSH and CDR2 LQKENI. J was trimmed by 3 bases and V by 2 bases; bases with no gene match: 6. The CDR3 totals 15 residues. Written as DNA, the CDR3 is TGTGCCAGCTCACCAATTGGACAGGGCAACTACGAGCAGTACTTC. Its translation is CASSPIGQGNYEQYF.

The chain employs TRBV28 and TRBJ2-3, with 7 bases that match TRBD2. Germline values: CDR1 MDHEN, CDR2 SYDVKM. With V trimmed by 6 bases and J by 1 base, 4 bases remained unmatched. This CDR3 region has 14 residues. CDR3 nucleotides: TGTGCCAGCAGGGAGGGAGGGGGCACAGATACGCAGTATTTT. Its translation is CASREGGGTDTQYF.

The chain recombines TRBV7-3 with TRBJ2-5; a weak D match, TRBD2 (6 bases). Between the trimmed V and J ends, which lost 5 bases and 4 bases, there was a span of 17 bases. There are 15 residues in the CDR3. Germline V CDR1 and CDR2: SGHTA, FQGTGA. The CDR3 loop is CASSAQGLPRETQYF. For the CDR3, the DNA is TGTGCCAGCAGCGCCCAGGGACTCCCCCGAGAGACCCAGTACTTC.

The J gene is TRBJ1-1, the V gene TRBV12-5, with 8 bases lining up with TRBD1. From germline, CDR1 is LGHNT and CDR2 FRNRAP. The V segment lost 4 bases and the J segment 2 bases; nucleotides outside the gene matches: 12. The CDR3 loop spans 17 amino acids. For the CDR3, the DNA is TGTGCTAGTGGTTCTTCAGGGGGCGTCCGAAATAACACTGAAGCTTTCTTT. Its protein product is CASGSSGGVRNNTEAFF.

V gene TRBV5-1 combines with J gene TRBJ2-7; TRBD2 might be the D (5 bases). CDR3 size: 14 residues. Between the trimmed V and J ends, which lost 0 bases and 2 bases, there was a span of 9 bases. The germline V gene encodes CDR1 SGHRS and CDR2 YFSETQ. The CDR3 protein is CASSLVREPYEQYF. The CDR3 DNA reads TGCGCCAGCAGCTTGGTACGGGAACCCTACGAGCAGTACTTC.

Comment on this clone: The same CDR3 is also encoded by other DNA sequences in this sample. The J gene is TRBJ1-2, the V gene TRBV15; 7 bases are shared with TRBD1. The CDR3 spans 13 residues. Germline values: CDR1 LNHNV, CDR2 YYDKDF (reference sequence). J lost 5 bases, V lost 1 base, and 1 base had no gene match. The chain's CDR3 is CATSRGQGYGYTF. The DNA of the CDR3 is TGTGCCACCAGCAGAGGACAGGGATATGGCTACACCTTC.

This chain uses TRBV10-3 with TRBJ2-1, with TRBD1 identical over 12 bases. This CDR3 contains 16 residues. Looked up from germline, CDR1 is ENHRY and CDR2 is SYGVKD. Trimming removed 2 bases from V and 8 bases from J; junction bases left unmatched: 7. Here the CDR3 DNA reads TGTGCCATCAGTGAGCCCGGGACAGGGGGCGGGTATGAGCAGTTCTTC. Translated: CAISEPGTGGGYEQFF.

The V call is TRBV5-6, the J call TRBJ2-7; 8 bases match TRBD1. V lost 4 bases, J lost 2 bases, and 8 bases stayed unmatched. This CDR3 contains 15 residues. The germline CDR1 and CDR2 sequences are SGHDT and YYEEEE. CDR3 residues: CASSHDRGLTYEQYF. The CDR3 DNA is TGTGCCAGCAGCCACGACAGGGGCCTTACCTACGAGCAGTACTTC.

The chain is built from TRBV19 and TRBJ2-1, with D possibly matching TRBD2 (6 bases). The CDR3 is 14 amino acids. The V gene's germline CDR1 is LNHDA and CDR2 SQIVND (reference sequence). With 4 bases removed from V and 1 base from J, the gap between germline ends came to 8 bases. The CDR3: CASSSGMSYNEQFF. CDR3 sequence (DNA): TGTGCCAGTAGTAGCGGGATGTCCTACAATGAGCAGTTCTTC.

V is TRBV27 and J is TRBJ2-1; a weak D match, TRBD1 (5 bases). With 3 bases removed from V and 6 bases from J, the gap between germline ends came to 18 bases. CDR1 and CDR2 from the germline V gene are MNHEY and SMNVEV (reference sequence). This CDR3 is 16 amino acids long. The CDR3 region is CASSFRQSGYGNEQFF. In nucleotides, the CDR3 is TGTGCCAGCAGTTTTCGACAGTCTGGTTACGGCAATGAGCAGTTCTTC.

The genes are TRBV6-1 and TRBJ2-7, with 8 nucleotides matching TRBD1. The CDR3 runs to 15 residues. V shed 2 bases, J shed 3 bases, and the junction held 6 bases outside the gene matches. Germline V gene sequence: CDR1 MNHNS, CDR2 SASEGT. CDR3 nucleotide sequence: TGTGCCAGCAGTGAACAGGGGGCGAACGTCTACGAGCAGTACTTC. This encodes CASSEQGANVYEQYF.

The V gene is TRBV28, the J gene TRBJ2-1; 8 positions match TRBD2. CDR1 is MDHEN and CDR2 is SYDVKM in the germline V gene. The CDR3 is made up of 14 amino acids. V shed 6 bases and J 11 bases; nucleotides not matched to a gene: 12. This CDR3 is CASRNQAAGGKQFF. For the CDR3, the DNA is TGTGCCAGCAGGAATCAGGCGGCGGGAGGTAAGCAGTTCTTC.

This chain links TRBV29-1 with TRBJ2-1; no clear D. The CDR3 is 13 residues long. Germline CDR1 and CDR2: SQVTM and ANQGSEA. Trimming shortened V by 1 base and J by 2 bases, and 6 bases separated the two germline ends. The CDR3 DNA is TGCAGCGTTGAAGGGGCCCCCTACAATGAGCAGTTCTTC. This codes for CSVEGAPYNEQFF.

The chain couples TRBV3-1 (or the pseudogene TRBV3-2) to TRBJ1-1; no clear D. Trimming removed 1 base from V and 3 bases from J, with 3 bases in between. There are 12 residues in the CDR3. Looked up from germline, CDR1 is LGHDT and CDR2 is YNNKEL (reference sequence). The CDR3 DNA is TGTGCCAGCAGCCAAGCGGACACTGAAGCTTTCTTT. Its translation is CASSQADTEAFF.

The chain links TRBV30 to TRBJ2-5, with a tentative D call TRBD2 (5 bases). This CDR3 has 15 residues. Trimming removed 1 base at V and 4 bases at J, with 16 bases between. CDR1 and CDR2 from the germline V gene are GTSNPN and SVGIG (reference sequence). In DNA, the CDR3 is TGTGCCTGGAGTGCGGGCTTACCTGGGAGAGAGACCCAGTACTTC. It specifies CAWSAGLPGRETQYF.

The chain joins TRBV5-1 to TRBJ2-7; a possible D gene is TRBD1 (5 bases). The length of the CDR3 is 15 residues. Germline V gene sequence: CDR1 SGHRS, CDR2 YFSETQ. Trimming stripped 2 bases from V and 0 bases from J, with 12 bases between. The CDR3 bases are TGCGCCAGCAGCTTTGACACAGGAAGCTCCTACGAGCAGTACTTC. Its translation: CASSFDTGSSYEQYF.

This clone came up a few times. The sample has other DNA sequences that encode this CDR3 too. The gene calls are TRBV4-3 and TRBJ2-7; 10 nucleotides align to TRBD2. CDR1 and CDR2 from the germline V gene are LGHNA and YSLEER. The CDR3 consists of 14 residues. V lost 2 bases and J lost 4; bases outside the gene matches: 2. CDR3 protein: CASSQTSGIYEQYF. The CDR3 nucleotides are TGCGCCAGCAGCCAAACTAGCGGGATTTACGAGCAGTACTTC.

The chain has TRBV9 and TRBJ1-2, with 7 bases matching TRBD1. This CDR3 region has 14 residues. Germline V gene data show CDR1 as SGDLS and CDR2 as YYNGEE. The V gene end was trimmed by 4 bases and the J gene end by 5 bases; junction bases not matched to a gene: 8. Here the CDR3 reads CASSLHRDSYGYTF. CDR3 bases: TGTGCCAGCAGCCTCCACCGGGACAGTTATGGCTACACCTTC. Together with reference TRBV9 and TRBJ1-2, the CDR3 gives the full variable domain: DSGVTQTPKHLITATGQRVTLRCSPRSGDLSVYWYQQSLDQGLQFLIQYYNGEERAKGNILERFSAQQFPDLHSELNLSSLELGDSALYFCASSLHRDSYGYTFGSGTRLTVV.

The V call is TRBV27, the J call TRBJ2-7, with 11 bases fitting TRBD2. Germline loops: CDR1 MNHEY, CDR2 SMNVEV (reference sequence). The CDR3 spans 14 residues. The V and J ends lost 5 bases and 4 bases, in that order; junction bases with no gene match: 4. As DNA, the CDR3 is TGTGCCAGCAGTCCGCTAGCGGGAGGTTACGAGCAGTACTTC. It codes for CASSPLAGGYEQYF.

With respect to this clone: The sample carries other DNA sequences with the same CDR3. This chain joins TRBV7-9 and TRBJ1-5; tentatively, D is TRBD1 (5 bases). The CDR3 is 13 residues long. Trimming left V 2 bases short and J 4 bases short, with 6 bases between. In germline, CDR1 is SEHNR, CDR2 FQNEAQ (reference sequence). The DNA of the CDR3 is TGTGCCAGCAGCTTACAGGGAAATCAGCCCCAGCATTTT. This codes for CASSLQGNQPQHF.

The V and J genes are TRBV18 and TRBJ2-7, with 7 bases that match TRBD1. The CDR3 contains 14 residues. Germline loops: CDR1 KGHSH, CDR2 LQKENI. J lost 5 bases, V lost 3 bases, and 7 bases had no gene match. CDR3 in DNA: TGTGCCAGCTCACCTGGGACAGCCGCCCACGAGCAGTACTTC. Its protein is CASSPGTAAHEQYF.

This sequence joins TRBV5-1 and TRBJ1-2; 7 bases fit TRBD1. The CDR3 extends over 14 amino acids. Germline V CDR1 and CDR2: SGHRS, YFSETQ. With V trimmed by 2 bases and J by 8 bases, 9 bases remained unmatched. The DNA of the CDR3 is TGCGCCAGCAGCTTATACGTTACAGGGGAGGGCTACACCTTC. It is translated as CASSLYVTGEGYTF.

The chain links TRBV27 to TRBJ2-7, with 10 bases lining up with TRBD2. Germline V gene lookup returns CDR1 MNHEY and CDR2 SMNVEV (reference sequence). Trimming at V came to 0 bases and at J to 2 bases, leaving 16 bases not matched to a gene. The CDR3 extends over 20 amino acids. Here the CDR3 DNA reads TGTGCCAGCAGTTTATCTTGGTCGGTGGGGCTGCTAGCGGGAGCCTACGAGCAGTACTTC. Translated, it gives CASSLSWSVGLLAGAYEQYF.

In this sample, this clone turned up once. The chain has TRBV6-1 and TRBJ1-5, with D unclear. Germline lookup yields CDR1 MNHNS and CDR2 SASEGT. The CDR3 has 15 amino acids. Trimming removed 2 bases at V and 4 bases at J, with 12 bases between. The CDR3 loop is CASSEHLNLNQPQHF. In DNA form, the CDR3 reads TGTGCCAGCAGTGAACATTTAAACTTGAATCAGCCCCAGCATTTT.

The V call is TRBV19, the J call TRBJ1-2; 8 nucleotides match TRBD1. Germline V gives CDR1 LNHDA, CDR2 SQIVND (reference sequence). This CDR3 contains 15 residues. After removal of 7 bases from V and 4 bases from J, the junction contained 11 bases not matched to a gene. CDR3 sequence reads: CASTIVTGGGYGYTF. The CDR3 bases are TGTGCCAGTACCATCGTCACAGGGGGAGGCTATGGCTACACCTTC.

The V and J genes are TRBV9 and TRBJ2-6, with D hard to call. The germline gives CDR1 SGDLS, CDR2 YYNGEE. V lost 0 bases to trimming and J lost 1 base, with 14 bases between them. The CDR3 contains 18 residues. CDR3 DNA: TGTGCCAGCAGCGTAGGTCAGCTTACAGCTTCTGGGGCCAACGTCCTGACTTTC. This encodes CASSVGQLTASGANVLTF.

This clone was counted at least ten times. The rearrangement uses TRBV4-1 and TRBJ2-7, with 8 bases fitting TRBD2. Germline-derived CDR1 and CDR2 are MGHRA and YSYEKL. The ends lost 1 base at V and 5 bases at J; junction bases unmatched: 10. CDR3 length equals 16 residues. CDR3 sequence: CASSQGIGRANDEQYF. In nucleotides, the CDR3 is TGCGCCAGCAGCCAAGGGATCGGGAGGGCGAATGACGAGCAGTACTTC.

The chain links TRBV28 to TRBJ2-4; D perhaps matches TRBD1 (6 bases). The V and J ends lost 8 bases and 4 bases respectively, with 15 bases between them. The CDR3 contains 14 residues. Looked up from germline, CDR1 is MDHEN and CDR2 is SYDVKM. This CDR3 is CASSGRDTKNIQYF. CDR3 DNA: TGTGCCAGCTCTGGCCGGGACACTAAAAACATTCAGTACTTC.

The chain employs TRBV2 and TRBJ1-2; the match to TRBD1 covers 8 bases. The CDR3 is made up of 14 amino acids. Germline V gene lookup returns CDR1 SNHLY and CDR2 FYNNEI. Losses at the gene ends were 5 bases for V and 8 bases for J; bases not matched to a gene: 10. The DNA for the CDR3 is TGTGCCAGCAGTTTGGACAGGGAGTTCGGGGGCTACACCTTC. It is translated as CASSLDREFGGYTF.